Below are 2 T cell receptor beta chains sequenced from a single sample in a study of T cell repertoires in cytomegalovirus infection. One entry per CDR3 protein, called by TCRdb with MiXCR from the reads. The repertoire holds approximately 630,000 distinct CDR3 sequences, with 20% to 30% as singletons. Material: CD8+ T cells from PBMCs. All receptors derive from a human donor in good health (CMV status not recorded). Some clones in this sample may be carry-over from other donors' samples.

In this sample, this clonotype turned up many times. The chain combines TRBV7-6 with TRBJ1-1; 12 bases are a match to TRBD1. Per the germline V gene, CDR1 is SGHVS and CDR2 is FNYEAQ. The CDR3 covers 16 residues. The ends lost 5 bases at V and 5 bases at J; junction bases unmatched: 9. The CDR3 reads CASSPGQGAEATEAFF. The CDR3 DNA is TGTGCCAGCAGCCCGGGACAGGGGGCAGAAGCGACTGAAGCTTTCTTT.

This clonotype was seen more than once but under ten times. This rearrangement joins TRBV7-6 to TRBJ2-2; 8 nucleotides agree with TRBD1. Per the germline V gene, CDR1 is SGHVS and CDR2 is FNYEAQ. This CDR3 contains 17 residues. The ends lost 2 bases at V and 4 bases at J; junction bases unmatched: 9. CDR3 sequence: CASSLKAGTGGTGELFF. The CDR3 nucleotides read TGTGCCAGCAGCTTAAAGGCCGGGACAGGTGGCACCGGGGAGCTGTTTTTT. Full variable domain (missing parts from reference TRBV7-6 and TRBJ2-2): GAGVSQSPRYKVTKRGQDVALRCDPISGHVSLYWYRQALGQGPEFLTYFNYEAQQDKSGLPNDRFSAERPEGSISTLTIQRTEQRDSAMYRCASSLKAGTGGTGELFFGEGSRLTVL.